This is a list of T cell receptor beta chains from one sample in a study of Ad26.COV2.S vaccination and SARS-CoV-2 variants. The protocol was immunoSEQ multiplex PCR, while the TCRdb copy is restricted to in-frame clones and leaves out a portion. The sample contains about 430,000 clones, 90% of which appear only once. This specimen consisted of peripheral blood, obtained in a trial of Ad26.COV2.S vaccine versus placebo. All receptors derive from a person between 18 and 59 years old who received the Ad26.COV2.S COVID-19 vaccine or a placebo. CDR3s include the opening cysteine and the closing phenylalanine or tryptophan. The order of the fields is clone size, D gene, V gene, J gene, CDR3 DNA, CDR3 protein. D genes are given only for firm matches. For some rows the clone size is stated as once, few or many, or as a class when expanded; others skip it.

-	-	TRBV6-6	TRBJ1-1	TGTGCCAGCAGTTACTCGAAGGATTTGAACACTGAAGCTTTCTTT	CASSYSKDLNTEAFF
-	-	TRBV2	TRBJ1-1	TGTGCCAGCAGTGAGATGCAGGCCGCGGTAGCTGAAGCTTTCTTT	CASSEMQAAVAEAFF
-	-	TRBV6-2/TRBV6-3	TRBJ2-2	TGTGCCAGCAGTTACTCTGGTTTGGTGAACACCGGGGAGCTGTTTTTT	CASSYSGLVNTGELFF
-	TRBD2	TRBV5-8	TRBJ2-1	TGTGCCAGCAACACCCAACTAGCGGGAGTAAATGAGCAGTTCTTC	CASNTQLAGVNEQFF
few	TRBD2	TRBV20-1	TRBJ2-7	TGCAGTGCTAGTCTTCTAGCGGGAGGGCCCTCCTACGAGCAGTACTTC	CSASLLAGGPSYEQYF
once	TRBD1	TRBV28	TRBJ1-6	TGTGCCAGCAGTTTTTCAGGGGGCAGAAATTCACCCCTCCACTTT	CASSFSGGRNSPLHF
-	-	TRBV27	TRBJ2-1	TGTGCCAGCAGTTTCCCCAGGAGCTCCTACAATGAGCAGTTCTTC	CASSFPRSSYNEQFF
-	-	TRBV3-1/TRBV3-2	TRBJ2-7	TGTGCCAGCAGCCCGGGGTCCTACGAGCAGTACTTC	CASSPGSYEQYF
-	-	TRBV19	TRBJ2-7	TGTGCCAGTAGTTCCCAGGGGTCGTACGAGCAGTACTTC	CASSSQGSYEQYF
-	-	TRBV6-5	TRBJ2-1	TGTGCCAGCAGGTCCGAGGGCTACAATGAGCAGTTCTTC	CASRSEGYNEQFF
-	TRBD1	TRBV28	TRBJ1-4	TGTGCCAGCAGGAGTCAGGGGGCAACTAATGAAAAACTGTTTTTT	CASRSQGATNEKLFF
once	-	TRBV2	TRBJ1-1	TGTGCCAGCACCCCCTGGGGGAATCCTGAAGCTTTCTTT	CASTPWGNPEAFF
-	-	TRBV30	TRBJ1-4	TGTGCCTGGGGGCTAGTTAATGAAAAACTGTTTTTT	CAWGLVNEKLFF
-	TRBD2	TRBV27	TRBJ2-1	TGTGCCAGCAGTCCGCTAGCGGGTATCTACAATGAGCAGTTCTTC	CASSPLAGIYNEQFF
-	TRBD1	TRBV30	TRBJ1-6	TGTGCCTGGACGGACAGGACCATAAGTGGGCCCCTCCACTTT	CAWTDRTISGPLHF
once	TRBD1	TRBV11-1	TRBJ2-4	TGTGCCAGCAGCGTCGAACCCGGGACAGGGCCCAACATTCAGTACTTC	CASSVEPGTGPNIQYF
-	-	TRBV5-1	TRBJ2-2	TGCGCCAGCAGCTTAGAAGTCACCGGGGAGCTGTTTTTT	CASSLEVTGELFF
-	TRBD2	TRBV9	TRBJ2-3	TGTGCCAGCAGCGTAGGGGCGGGAGTACCAGATACGCAGTATTTT	CASSVGAGVPDTQYF
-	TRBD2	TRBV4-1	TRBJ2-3	TGCGCCAGCAGCCCCCGGACTAGCGGGGGTGCGGGCACAGATACGCAGTATTTT	CASSPRTSGGAGTDTQYF
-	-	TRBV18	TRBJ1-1	TGTGCCAGCTCACCAGTGGGCCAGAACACTGAAGCTTTCTTT	CASSPVGQNTEAFF
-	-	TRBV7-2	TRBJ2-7	TGTGCCAGCAGCTTAGACGTAACCTACGAGCAGTACTTC	CASSLDVTYEQYF
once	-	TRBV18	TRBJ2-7	TGTGCCAGCTCACCTCAAGGAGGGGACGAGCAGTACTTC	CASSPQGGDEQYF
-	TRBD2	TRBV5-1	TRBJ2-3	TGCGCCAGCAGCTTGGGCGGGAGGGACACAGATACGCAGTATTTT	CASSLGGRDTDTQYF
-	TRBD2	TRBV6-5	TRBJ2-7	TGTGCCAGCAGGTCCGGGACTAGCATCTACGAGCAGTACTTC	CASRSGTSIYEQYF
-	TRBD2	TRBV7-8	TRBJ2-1	TGTGCCAGCAGCCTAGGACTAGCGGGCCCCACCTCTGAGCAGTTCTTC	CASSLGLAGPTSEQFF
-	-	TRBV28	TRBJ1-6	TGTGCCATCAGCGGTGTTGTAGATTCACCCCTCCACTTT	CAISGVVDSPLHF
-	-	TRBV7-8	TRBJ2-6	TGTGCCAGCAGCTTAGGAATGCCGGACTCTGGGGCCAACGTCCTGACTTTC	CASSLGMPDSGANVLTF
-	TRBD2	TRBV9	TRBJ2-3	TGTGCCAGCAAACCCCTAGCGGGAGGGATTGGCGATACGCAGTATTTT	CASKPLAGGIGDTQYF
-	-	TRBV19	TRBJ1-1	TGTGCCAGTAGGTCGGCGTGGCCGCGGGGGCCCATGAACACTGAAGCTTTCTTT	CASRSAWPRGPMNTEAFF
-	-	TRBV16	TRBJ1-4	TGTGCCAGCAGCCCCCGGGCTGAAAAACTGTTTTTT	CASSPRAEKLFF
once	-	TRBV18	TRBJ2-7	TGTGCCAGCTCACCACCTGGCCTAGCCCCTGACGAGCAGTACTTC	CASSPPGLAPDEQYF
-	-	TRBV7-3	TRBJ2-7	TGTGCCAGCAGCCCGACTGCGGGGGCCTCCTACGAGCAGTACTTC	CASSPTAGASYEQYF
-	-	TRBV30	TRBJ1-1	TGTGCCTGGAGTGTATCGGGGGCCATGAACACTGAAGCTTTCTTT	CAWSVSGAMNTEAFF
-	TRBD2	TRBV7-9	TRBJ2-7	TGTGCCAGCAGAAGTGCGGGCGGGAGGACCTACGAGCAGTACTTC	CASRSAGGRTYEQYF
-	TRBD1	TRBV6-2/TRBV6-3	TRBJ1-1	TGTGCCAGCAACCCCGGGACAGGATTGACTTTCTTT	CASNPGTGLTFF
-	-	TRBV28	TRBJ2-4	TGTGCCAGCAGTCCCCCCCCCAGGTTTATTCAGTACTTC	CASSPPPRFIQYF
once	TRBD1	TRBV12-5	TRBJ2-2	TGTGCTAGTGGTTTGGGACCCCGGGACAGTCGGACCGGGGAGCTGTTTTTT	CASGLGPRDSRTGELFF
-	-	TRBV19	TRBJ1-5	TGTGCCAGTAGAAAGATCGGTAGCAATCAGCCCCAGCATTTT	CASRKIGSNQPQHF
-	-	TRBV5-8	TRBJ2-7	TGTGCCAGCAGCCCCCGCTGGGGATCCCTACCCTACGAGCAGTACTTC	CASSPRWGSLPYEQYF
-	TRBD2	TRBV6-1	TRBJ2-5	TGTGCCAGCAGTGAAAGGCTAGCGGGACATTACCAAGAGACCCAGTACTTC	CASSERLAGHYQETQYF
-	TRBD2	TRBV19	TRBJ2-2	TGTGCCAGTAGTGGGACCGGGACTAGCGTTCCCACCGGGGAGCTGTTTTTT	CASSGTGTSVPTGELFF
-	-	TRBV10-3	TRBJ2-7	TGTGCCATCAGAGAGGAAGCGTCAAGCGAGCAGTACTTC	CAIREEASSEQYF
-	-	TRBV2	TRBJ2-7	TGTGCCAGCGTGGGTGAAGTATACTACGAGCAGTACTTC	CASVGEVYYEQYF
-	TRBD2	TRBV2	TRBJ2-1	TGTGCCAGCAGTGAATCACTAGCGGGAGGCCAAAGCTCCTACAATGAGCAGTTCTTC	CASSESLAGGQSSYNEQFF
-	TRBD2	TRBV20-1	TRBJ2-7	TGCAGTGCTAGTGTCGGACTAGCGGCCCTTCGGGAGCAGTACTTC	CSASVGLAALREQYF
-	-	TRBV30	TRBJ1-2	TGTGCCTGGAGTCCCTCCACCCTAGTAAGGTTGGATGGCTACACCTTC	CAWSPSTLVRLDGYTF
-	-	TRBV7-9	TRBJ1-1	TGTGCCAGCAGCTTCAGGGGTGGTGAAGCTTTCTTT	CASSFRGGEAFF
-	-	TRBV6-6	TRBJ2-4	TGTGCCAGCACCCCGACAGATTTCAAAAACATTCAGTACTTC	CASTPTDFKNIQYF
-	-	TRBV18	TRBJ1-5	TGTGCCAGCTCACCAGCAGCAGAAACTCAGCCCCAGCATTTT	CASSPAAETQPQHF
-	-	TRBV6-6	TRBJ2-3	TGTGCCAGCAGTTACTCCGGGGGGCGAGGCACAGATACGCAGTATTTT	CASSYSGGRGTDTQYF
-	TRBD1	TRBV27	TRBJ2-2	TGTGCCAGTGGGACAGGGGTATGGGAGAACACCGGGGAGCTGTTTTTT	CASGTGVWENTGELFF
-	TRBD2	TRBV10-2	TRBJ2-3	TGCGCCAGCACCTCCGGGAGGGCCGGAGATACGCAGTATTTT	CASTSGRAGDTQYF
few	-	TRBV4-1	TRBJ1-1	TGCGCCAGCAGCCCGACGGTTAACATGAACACTGAGGCTTTCTTT	CASSPTVNMNTEAFF
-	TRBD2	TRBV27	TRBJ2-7	TGTGCCAGCAGTTTATTCGCCGCCGGACTAGCGGGAACGGTCCCCTACGAGCAGTACTTC	CASSLFAAGLAGTVPYEQYF
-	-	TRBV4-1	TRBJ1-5	TGCGCCAGCAGCGTGACGAGGAATCAGCCCCAGCATTTT	CASSVTRNQPQHF